This TCR beta chain emerged from a study of beta chain features in type 1 diabetes. Study-wide context: Over 85,000,000 sorted cells were examined across all samples.

All of the isolated RNA was reverse transcribed, so expressed TCRB transcripts were sequenced. The data were produced by immunoSEQ multiplex PCR, yet TCRdb's version contains in-frame clones alone and is incomplete. Altogether about 180,000 clones are present, about 12% being singletons, with the ten largest covering approximately 0.62%. V was clipped by 6 bases and J by 6 bases; unmatched bases: 8. CDR1 MDHEN and CDR2 SYDVKM come from the germline V gene. This CDR3 is built from 14 residues. On this clone itself: As yet, its antigen is unknown.

Overall study results and limits: For Type 1 diabetes patients, all four CD4+ subsets carried TCRB CDR3s that were moderately but significantly shorter.

Populations isolated by sorting all had purity greater than 95%. The specimen was central memory CD4+ T cells from blood. The V and J genes are TRBV28 and TRBJ1-2; 9 bases line up with TRBD1. The clonotype originates from a woman aged 18-29 years in good health. Written as DNA, the CDR3 is TGTGCCAGCAGGGGGGGGACAGGGTTGCATGGCTACACCTTC. Translation gives CASRGGTGLHGYTF.